The T cell receptor beta chain under discussion was sequenced for a study of blood T cells in healthy people across ages. Study results and limitations: Roughly linear declines in TCR beta diversity per million T cells occurred with age.

This clonotype was detected many times. What it binds is unknown. They isolated at least 7 million PBMCs from each sample. Primed by a sample-barcoded 5' primer and a J-beta primer mix, a second PCR proceeded for about 7 to 11 cycles. TCRdb independently ran MiXCR on the 5' RACE reads; one entry per CDR3 protein. The sample has fewer than 800,000 distinct CDR3 sequences; approximately 49% are singletons. The germline gives CDR1 SGHAT, CDR2 FQDESV (reference sequence). V lost 7 bases and J lost 2, with 12 bases in between. The CDR3 length is 13 residues. The receptor was isolated from a woman aged 55-75 years in good health. The V gene is TRBV11-1, the J gene TRBJ2-7, with D perhaps TRBD2 (6 bases). Sequenced: blood. CDR3 coding DNA: TGTGCCAGCACCGGGACTGCAACCTACGAGCAGTACTTC. This sequence encodes CASTGTATYEQYF.